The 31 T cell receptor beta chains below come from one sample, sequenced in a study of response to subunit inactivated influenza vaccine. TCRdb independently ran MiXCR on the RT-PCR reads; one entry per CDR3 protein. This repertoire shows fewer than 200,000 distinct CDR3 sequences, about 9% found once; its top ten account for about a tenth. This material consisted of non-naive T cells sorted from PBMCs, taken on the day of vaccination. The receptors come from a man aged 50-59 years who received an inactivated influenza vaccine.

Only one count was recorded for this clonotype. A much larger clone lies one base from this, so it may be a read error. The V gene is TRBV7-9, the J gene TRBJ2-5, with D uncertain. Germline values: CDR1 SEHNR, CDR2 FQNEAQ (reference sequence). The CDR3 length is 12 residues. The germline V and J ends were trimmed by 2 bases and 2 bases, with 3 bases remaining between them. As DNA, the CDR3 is TGTGCCAGCAGCTTATGGCAAGAGACCCAGTACTTC. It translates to CASSLWQETQYF.

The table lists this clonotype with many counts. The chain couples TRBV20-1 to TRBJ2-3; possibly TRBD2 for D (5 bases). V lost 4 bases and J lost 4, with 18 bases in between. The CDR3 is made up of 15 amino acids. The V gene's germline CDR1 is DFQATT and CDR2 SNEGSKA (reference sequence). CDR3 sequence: CSAKVDGKRADTQYF. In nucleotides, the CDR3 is TGCAGTGCTAAAGTCGACGGAAAGAGGGCAGATACGCAGTATTTT.

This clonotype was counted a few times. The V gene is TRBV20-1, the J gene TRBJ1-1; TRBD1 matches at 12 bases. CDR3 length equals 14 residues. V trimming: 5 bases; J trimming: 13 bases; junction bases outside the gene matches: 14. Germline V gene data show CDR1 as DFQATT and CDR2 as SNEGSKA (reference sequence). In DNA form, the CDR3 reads TGCAGTGCTGCAGACACGGGACAGGGGGCGCGTGTTTTCTTT. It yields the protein CSAADTGQGARVFF.

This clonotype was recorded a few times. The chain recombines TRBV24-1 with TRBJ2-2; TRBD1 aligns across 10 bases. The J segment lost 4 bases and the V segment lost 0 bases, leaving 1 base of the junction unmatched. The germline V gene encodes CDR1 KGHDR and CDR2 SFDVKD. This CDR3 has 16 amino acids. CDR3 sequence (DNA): TGTGCCACCAGTGATTTGGGGACAGGGGCCACCGGGGAGCTGTTTTTT. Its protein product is CATSDLGTGATGELFF.

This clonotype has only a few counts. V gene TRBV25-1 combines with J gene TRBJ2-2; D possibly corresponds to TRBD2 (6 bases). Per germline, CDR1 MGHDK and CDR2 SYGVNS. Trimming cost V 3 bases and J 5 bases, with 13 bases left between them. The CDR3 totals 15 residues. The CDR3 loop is CASSDLGTVTGELFF. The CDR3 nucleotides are TGTGCCAGCAGTGACCTCGGGACTGTTACCGGGGAGCTGTTTTTT. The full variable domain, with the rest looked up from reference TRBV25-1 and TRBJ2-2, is EADIYQTPRYLVIGTGKKITLECSQTMGHDKMYWYQQDPGMELHLIHYSYGVNSTEKGDLSSESTVSRIRTEHFPLTLESARPSHTSQYLCASSDLGTVTGELFFGEGSRLTVL.

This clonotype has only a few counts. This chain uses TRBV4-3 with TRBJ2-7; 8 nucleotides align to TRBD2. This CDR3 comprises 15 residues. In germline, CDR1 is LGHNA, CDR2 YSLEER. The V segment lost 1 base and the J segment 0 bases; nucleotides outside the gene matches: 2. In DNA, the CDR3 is TGCGCCAGCAGCCAAGGCAGCGGGGGCTCCTACGAGCAGTACTTC. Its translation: CASSQGSGGSYEQYF.

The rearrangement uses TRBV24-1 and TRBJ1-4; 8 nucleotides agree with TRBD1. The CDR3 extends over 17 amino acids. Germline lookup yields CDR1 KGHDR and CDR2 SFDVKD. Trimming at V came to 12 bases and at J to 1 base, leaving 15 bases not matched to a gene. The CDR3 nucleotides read TGTGCCGCCCTCCTTAGACAGGGGATCGGAACTAATGAAAAACTGTTTTTT. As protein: CAALLRQGIGTNEKLFF.

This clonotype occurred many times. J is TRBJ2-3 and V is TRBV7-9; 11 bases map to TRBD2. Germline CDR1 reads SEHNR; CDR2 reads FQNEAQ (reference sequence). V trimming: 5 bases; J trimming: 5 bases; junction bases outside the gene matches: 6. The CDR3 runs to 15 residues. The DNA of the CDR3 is TGTGCCAGCAGCCGTCTAGCGGGGGGTCGAGATACGCAGTATTTT. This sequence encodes CASSRLAGGRDTQYF.

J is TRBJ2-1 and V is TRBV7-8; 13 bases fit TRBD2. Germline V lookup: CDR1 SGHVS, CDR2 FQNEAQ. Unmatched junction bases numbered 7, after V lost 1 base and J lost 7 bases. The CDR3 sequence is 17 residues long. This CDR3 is CASSLESTSGRGNEQFF. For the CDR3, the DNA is TGTGCCAGCAGCTTAGAGAGCACTAGCGGGAGGGGGAATGAGCAGTTCTTC.

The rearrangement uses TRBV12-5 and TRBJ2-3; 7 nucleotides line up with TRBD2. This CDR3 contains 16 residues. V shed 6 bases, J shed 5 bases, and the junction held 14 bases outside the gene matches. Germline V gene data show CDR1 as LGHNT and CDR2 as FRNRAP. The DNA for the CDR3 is TGTGCTAGTGGACCCTCCGGGCCCGGCGGGGGAGATACGCAGTATTTT. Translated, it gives CASGPSGPGGGDTQYF.

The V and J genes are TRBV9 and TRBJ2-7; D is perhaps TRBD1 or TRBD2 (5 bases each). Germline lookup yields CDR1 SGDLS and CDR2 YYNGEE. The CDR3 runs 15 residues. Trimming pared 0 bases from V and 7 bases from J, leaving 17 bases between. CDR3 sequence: CASSVDRTTAGEQYF. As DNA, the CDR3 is TGTGCCAGCAGCGTAGACCGGACAACCGCGGGTGAGCAGTACTTC.

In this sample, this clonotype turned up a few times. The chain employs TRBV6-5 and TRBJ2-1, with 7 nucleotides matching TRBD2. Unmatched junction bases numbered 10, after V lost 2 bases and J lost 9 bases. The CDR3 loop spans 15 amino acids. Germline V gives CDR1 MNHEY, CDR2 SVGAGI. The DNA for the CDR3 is TGTGCCAGCAGTTACGAGGCGGGAGTCGCTAGTGAGCAGTTCTTC. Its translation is CASSYEAGVASEQFF.

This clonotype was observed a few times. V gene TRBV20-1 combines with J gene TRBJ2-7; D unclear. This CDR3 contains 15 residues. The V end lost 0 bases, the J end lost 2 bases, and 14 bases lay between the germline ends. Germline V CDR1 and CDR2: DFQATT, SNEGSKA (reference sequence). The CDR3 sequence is CSARDLASPTYEQYF. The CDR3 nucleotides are TGCAGTGCTAGAGATCTCGCCAGCCCGACCTACGAGCAGTACTTC.

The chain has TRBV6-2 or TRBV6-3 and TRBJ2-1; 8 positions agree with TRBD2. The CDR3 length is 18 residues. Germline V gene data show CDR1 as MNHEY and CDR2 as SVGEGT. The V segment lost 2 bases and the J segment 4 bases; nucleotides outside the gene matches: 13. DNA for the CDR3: TGTGCCAGCAGTTACAACAGCGGGAGAGCCGAGACTTACAATGAGCAGTTCTTC. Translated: CASSYNSGRAETYNEQFF.

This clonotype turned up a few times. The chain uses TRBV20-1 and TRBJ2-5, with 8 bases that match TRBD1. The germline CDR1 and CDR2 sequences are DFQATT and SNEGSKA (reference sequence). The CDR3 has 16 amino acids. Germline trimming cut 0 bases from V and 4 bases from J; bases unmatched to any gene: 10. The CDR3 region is CSARDTLGQGTETQYF. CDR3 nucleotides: TGCAGTGCTAGAGATACCTTAGGACAGGGCACAGAGACCCAGTACTTC.

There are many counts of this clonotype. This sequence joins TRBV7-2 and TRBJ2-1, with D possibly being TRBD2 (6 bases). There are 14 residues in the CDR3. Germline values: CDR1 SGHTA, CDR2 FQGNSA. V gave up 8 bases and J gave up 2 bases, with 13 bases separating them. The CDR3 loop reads CASSLLAAYNEQFF. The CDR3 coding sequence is TGTGCCAGCTCTCTGTTAGCGGCCTACAATGAGCAGTTCTTC. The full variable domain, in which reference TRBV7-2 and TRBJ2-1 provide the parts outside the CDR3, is GAGVSQSPSNKVTEKGKDVELRCDPISGHTALYWYRQSLGQGLEFLIYFQGNSAPDKSGLPSDRFSAERTGGSVSTLTIQRTQQEDSAVYLCASSLLAAYNEQFFGPGTRLTVL.

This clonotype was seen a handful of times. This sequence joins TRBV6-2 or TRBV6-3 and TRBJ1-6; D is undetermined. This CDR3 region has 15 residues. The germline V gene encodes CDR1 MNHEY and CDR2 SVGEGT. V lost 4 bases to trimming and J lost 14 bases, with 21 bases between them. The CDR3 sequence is CASSSRAFLGSALHF. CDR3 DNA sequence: TGTGCCAGCAGTTCCCGGGCCTTTTTGGGTTCGGCCCTCCACTTT.

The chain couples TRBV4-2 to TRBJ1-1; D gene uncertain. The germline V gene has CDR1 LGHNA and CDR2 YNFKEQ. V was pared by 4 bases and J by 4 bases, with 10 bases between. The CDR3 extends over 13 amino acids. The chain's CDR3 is CASSPGVLTEAFF. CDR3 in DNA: TGTGCCAGCAGCCCCGGGGTCCTCACTGAAGCTTTCTTT.

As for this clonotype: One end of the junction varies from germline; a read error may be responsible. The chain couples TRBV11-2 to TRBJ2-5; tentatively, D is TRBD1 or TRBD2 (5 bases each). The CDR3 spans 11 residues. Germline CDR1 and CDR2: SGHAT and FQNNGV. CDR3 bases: TGTGCCAGCAGCGCAGGGAGTCTACCGCACTTC. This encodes CASSAGSLPHF.

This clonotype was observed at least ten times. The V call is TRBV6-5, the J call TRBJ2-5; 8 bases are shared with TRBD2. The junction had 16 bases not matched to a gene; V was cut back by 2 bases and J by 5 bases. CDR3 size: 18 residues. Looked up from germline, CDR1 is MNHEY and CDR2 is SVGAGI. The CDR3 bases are TGTGCCAGCAGTTACGGTGGTGGTTGGGCGGGGGGCCGGGAGACCCAGTACTTC. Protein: CASSYGGGWAGGRETQYF.

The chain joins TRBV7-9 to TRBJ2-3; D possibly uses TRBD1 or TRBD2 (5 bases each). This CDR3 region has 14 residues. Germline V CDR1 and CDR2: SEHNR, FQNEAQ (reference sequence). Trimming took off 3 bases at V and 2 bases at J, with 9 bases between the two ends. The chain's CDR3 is CASSFGTDTDTQYF. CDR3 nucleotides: TGTGCCAGCAGCTTCGGGACGGACACAGATACGCAGTATTTT.

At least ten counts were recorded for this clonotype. CDR3 amino acids: CASSLPKTTPSSGSRDTQYF. The CDR3 DNA reads as TGCGCCAGCAGCTTACCGAAAACGACCCCCTCCAGCGGGAGTAGGGATACGCAGTATTTT. The gene calls are TRBV5-1 and TRBJ2-3, with 8 bases identical to TRBD2. CDR1 and CDR2 from the germline V gene are SGHRS and YFSETQ. CDR3 size: 20 residues. Trimming cost V 2 bases and J 6 bases; bases outside gene matches: 23.

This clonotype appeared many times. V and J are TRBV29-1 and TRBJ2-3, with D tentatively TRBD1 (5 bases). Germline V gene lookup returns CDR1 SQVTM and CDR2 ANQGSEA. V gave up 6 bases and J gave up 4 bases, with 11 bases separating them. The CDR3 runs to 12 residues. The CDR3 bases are TGCAGCGTCAGAAGGGGCCCAGATACGCAGTATTTT. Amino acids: CSVRRGPDTQYF.

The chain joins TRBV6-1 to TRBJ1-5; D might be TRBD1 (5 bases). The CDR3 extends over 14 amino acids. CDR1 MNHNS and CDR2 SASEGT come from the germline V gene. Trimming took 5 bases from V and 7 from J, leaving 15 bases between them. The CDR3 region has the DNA TGTGCCAGCAGTCCCCGGGACCAATGGCAGCCCCAGCATTTT. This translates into CASSPRDQWQPQHF.

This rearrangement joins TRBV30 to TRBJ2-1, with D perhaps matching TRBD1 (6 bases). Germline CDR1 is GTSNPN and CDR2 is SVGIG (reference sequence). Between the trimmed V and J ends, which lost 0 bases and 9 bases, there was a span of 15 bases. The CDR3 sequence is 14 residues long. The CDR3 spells CAWSVLGAGVEQFF. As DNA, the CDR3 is TGTGCCTGGAGTGTACTGGGGGCCGGGGTTGAGCAGTTCTTC. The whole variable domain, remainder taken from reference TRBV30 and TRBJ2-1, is SQTIHQWPATLVQPVGSPLSLECTVEGTSNPNLYWYRQAAGRGLQLLFYSVGIGQISSEVPQNLSASRPQDRQFILSSKKLLLSDSGFYLCAWSVLGAGVEQFFGPGTRLTVL.

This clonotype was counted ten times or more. CDR3 in amino acids: CASSLPTDEQYF. CDR3 nucleotides: TGCGCCAGCAGCCTACCGACAGATGAGCAGTACTTC. V gene TRBV5-1 combines with J gene TRBJ2-7; D may be TRBD1 (5 bases). The length of the CDR3 is 12 residues. Trimming took 4 bases from V and 7 from J, leaving 12 bases between them. Germline V gene data show CDR1 as SGHRS and CDR2 as YFSETQ.

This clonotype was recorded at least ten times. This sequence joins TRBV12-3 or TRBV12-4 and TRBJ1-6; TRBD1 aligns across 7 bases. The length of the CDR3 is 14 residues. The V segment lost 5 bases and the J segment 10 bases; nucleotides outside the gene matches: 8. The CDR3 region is CASSPRQGSSPLHF. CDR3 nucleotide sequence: TGTGCCAGCAGTCCCCGACAGGGTAGCTCACCCCTCCACTTT.

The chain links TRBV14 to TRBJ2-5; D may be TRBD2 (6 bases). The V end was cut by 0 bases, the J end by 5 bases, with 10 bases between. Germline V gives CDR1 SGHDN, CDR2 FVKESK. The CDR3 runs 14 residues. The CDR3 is CASSQEVGRETQYF. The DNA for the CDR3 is TGTGCCAGCAGCCAAGAAGTAGGGAGGGAGACCCAGTACTTC.

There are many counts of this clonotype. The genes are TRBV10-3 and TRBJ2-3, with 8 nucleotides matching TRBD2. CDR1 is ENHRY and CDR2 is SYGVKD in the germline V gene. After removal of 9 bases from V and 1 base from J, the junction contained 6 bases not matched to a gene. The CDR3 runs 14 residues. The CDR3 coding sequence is TGTGCCATGTCACAAGCGGGGGGCACAGATACGCAGTATTTT. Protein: CAMSQAGGTDTQYF.

Written as DNA, the CDR3 is TGTGCCAGCAGTTTTTATGGCACAGATACGCAGTATTTT. It encodes CASSFYGTDTQYF. The V call is TRBV28, the J call TRBJ2-3, with D unclear. The germline V and J ends were trimmed by 3 bases and 1 base, with 5 bases remaining between them. Germline loops: CDR1 MDHEN, CDR2 SYDVKM. The CDR3 consists of 13 residues.

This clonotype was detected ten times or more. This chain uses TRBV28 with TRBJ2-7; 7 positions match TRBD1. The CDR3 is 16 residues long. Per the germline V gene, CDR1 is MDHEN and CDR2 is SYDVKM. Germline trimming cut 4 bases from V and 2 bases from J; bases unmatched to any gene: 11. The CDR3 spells CASSYKTGVATYEQYF. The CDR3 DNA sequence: TGTGCCAGCAGTTATAAAACAGGGGTCGCCACCTACGAGCAGTACTTC. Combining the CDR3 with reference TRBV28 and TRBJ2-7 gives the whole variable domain DVKVTQSSRYLVKRTGEKVFLECVQDMDHENMFWYRQDPGLGLRLIYFSYDVKMKEKGDIPEGYSVSREKKERFSLILESASTNQTSMYLCASSYKTGVATYEQYFGPGTRLTVT.